This entry features one T cell receptor (beta chain) sequence. Antigen specificity is unknown. Using immunoSEQ multiplex PCR, the repertoire was profiled, and TCRdb retains in-frame clones only, with some absent. The table includes approximately 24,000 clones, 81% detected once. This sample stems from a study of T cells in localized non-small cell lung cancer. Study-wide results and caveats: The study detected a median approximately 57 of the top 100 tumor clones in adjacent lung. One tumor region alone was sequenced, and heterogeneity therefore remains possible. Adjacent uninvolved lung had the highest clonality, suggesting focused antigen responses. Longer overall survival accompanied higher blood T cell density.

The germline V and J ends were trimmed by 0 bases and 7 bases, with 12 bases remaining between them. The germline V gene encodes CDR1 MNHEY and CDR2 SVGAGI. The CDR3 contains 15 residues. The chain is built from TRBV6-5 and TRBJ1-4; D call uncertain. The origin of this receptor is a man aged 40 to 75 with stage III squamous cell lung carcinoma. This sample comprised peripheral blood, obtained before any cancer treatment. Here the CDR3 reads CASSYSGRLGEKLFF. CDR3 in DNA: TGTGCCAGCAGTTACTCTGGGCGCCTAGGTGAAAAACTGTTTTTT.